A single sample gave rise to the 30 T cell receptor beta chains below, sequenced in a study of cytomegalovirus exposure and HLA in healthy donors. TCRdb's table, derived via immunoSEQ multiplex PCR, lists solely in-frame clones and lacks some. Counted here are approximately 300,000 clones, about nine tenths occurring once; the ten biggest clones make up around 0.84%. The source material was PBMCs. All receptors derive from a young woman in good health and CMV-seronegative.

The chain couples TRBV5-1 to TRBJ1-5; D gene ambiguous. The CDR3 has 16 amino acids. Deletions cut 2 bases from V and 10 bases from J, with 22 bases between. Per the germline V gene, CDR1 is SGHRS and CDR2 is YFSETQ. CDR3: CASSFLSGGGIDPQHF. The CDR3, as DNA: TGCGCCAGCAGCTTTCTTAGTGGCGGTGGTATCGATCCCCAGCATTTT.

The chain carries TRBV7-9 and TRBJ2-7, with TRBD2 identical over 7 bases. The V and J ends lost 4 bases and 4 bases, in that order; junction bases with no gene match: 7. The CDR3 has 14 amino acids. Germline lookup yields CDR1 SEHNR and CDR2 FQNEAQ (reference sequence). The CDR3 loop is CASSSGLVSYEQYF. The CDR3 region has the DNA TGTGCCAGCAGCTCCGGACTAGTGAGTTACGAGCAGTACTTC.

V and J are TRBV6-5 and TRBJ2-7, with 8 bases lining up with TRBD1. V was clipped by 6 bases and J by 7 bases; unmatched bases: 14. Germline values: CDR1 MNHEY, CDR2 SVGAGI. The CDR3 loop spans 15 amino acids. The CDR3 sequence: CASSGPSDRVGEQYF. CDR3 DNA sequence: TGTGCCAGCAGCGGACCGTCGGACAGGGTTGGGGAGCAGTACTTC.

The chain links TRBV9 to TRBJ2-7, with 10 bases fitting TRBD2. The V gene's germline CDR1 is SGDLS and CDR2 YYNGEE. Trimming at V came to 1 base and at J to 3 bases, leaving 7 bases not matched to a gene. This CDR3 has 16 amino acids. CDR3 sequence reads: CASSVLASGSFYEQYF. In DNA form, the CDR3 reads TGTGCCAGCAGCGTACTGGCTAGCGGGAGCTTCTACGAGCAGTACTTC.

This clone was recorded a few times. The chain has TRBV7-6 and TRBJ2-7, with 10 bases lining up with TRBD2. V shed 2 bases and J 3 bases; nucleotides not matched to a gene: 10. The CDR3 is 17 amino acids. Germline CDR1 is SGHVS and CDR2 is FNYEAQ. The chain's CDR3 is CASSLKREGLSVYEQYF. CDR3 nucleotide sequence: TGTGCCAGCAGCTTAAAGCGGGAGGGCCTCTCGGTCTACGAGCAGTACTTC.

Here the CDR3 DNA reads TGTGCCTGGAGTCCTCAAGGCGGTGAGCAGTTCTTC. This encodes CAWSPQGGEQFF. V usage is TRBV30 and J usage is TRBJ2-1; no definite D call. Trimming took 2 bases from V and 9 from J, leaving 11 bases between them. There are 12 residues in the CDR3. The V gene's germline CDR1 is GTSNPN and CDR2 SVGIG (reference sequence).

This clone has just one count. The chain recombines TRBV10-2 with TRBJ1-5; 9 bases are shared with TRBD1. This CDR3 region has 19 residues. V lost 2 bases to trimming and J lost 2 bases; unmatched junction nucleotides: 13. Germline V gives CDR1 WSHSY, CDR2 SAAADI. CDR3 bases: TGCGCCAGCAGTGAGGGGTCACAGGGGGCTAGGTTAGGCAATCAGCCCCAGCATTTT. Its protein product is CASSEGSQGARLGNQPQHF.

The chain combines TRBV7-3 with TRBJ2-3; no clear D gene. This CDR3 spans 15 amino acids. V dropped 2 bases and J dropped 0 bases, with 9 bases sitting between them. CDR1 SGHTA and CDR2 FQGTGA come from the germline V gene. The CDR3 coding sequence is TGTGCCAGCAGCTTAGCCCCAACTAGCACAGATACGCAGTATTTT. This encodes CASSLAPTSTDTQYF.

The CDR3 coding sequence is TGTGCCTCCTGGGACAGCCCTGGGGGAGAGCAGTACTTC. Protein sequence: CASWDSPGGEQYF. The rearrangement joins TRBV2 to TRBJ2-7; 7 bases align to TRBD1. The germline V gene encodes CDR1 SNHLY and CDR2 FYNNEI. The trim removed 11 bases at V and 7 bases at J, leaving 14 bases unmatched. The CDR3 totals 13 residues.

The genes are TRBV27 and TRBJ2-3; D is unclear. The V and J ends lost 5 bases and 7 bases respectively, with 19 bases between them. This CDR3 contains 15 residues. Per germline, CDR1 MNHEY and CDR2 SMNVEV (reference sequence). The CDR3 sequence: CASSPPDVEPYTQYF. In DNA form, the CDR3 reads TGTGCCAGCAGTCCCCCCGACGTGGAGCCGTATACGCAGTATTTT.

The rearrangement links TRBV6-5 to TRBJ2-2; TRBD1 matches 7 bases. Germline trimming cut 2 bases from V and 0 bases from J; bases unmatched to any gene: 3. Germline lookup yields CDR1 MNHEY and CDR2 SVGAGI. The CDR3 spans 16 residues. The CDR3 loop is CASSYPGQTNTGELFF. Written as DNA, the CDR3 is TGTGCCAGCAGTTACCCGGGACAGACGAACACCGGGGAGCTGTTTTTT.

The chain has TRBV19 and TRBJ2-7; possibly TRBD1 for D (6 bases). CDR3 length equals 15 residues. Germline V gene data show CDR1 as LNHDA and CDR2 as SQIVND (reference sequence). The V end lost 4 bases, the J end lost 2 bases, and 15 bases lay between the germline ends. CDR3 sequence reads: CASSTSFQGTYEQYF. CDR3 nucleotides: TGTGCCAGTAGTACTTCGTTCCAGGGGACCTACGAGCAGTACTTC.

The CDR3: CASSLKDQGDEQYF. As DNA, the CDR3 is TGCGCCAGCAGCTTGAAGGACCAAGGGGACGAGCAGTACTTC. The chain links TRBV5-1 to TRBJ2-7; maybe TRBD1 (5 bases). The CDR3 spans 14 residues. Germline CDR1 SGHRS, CDR2 YFSETQ. V was cut by 1 base and J by 5 bases, with 13 bases left in between.

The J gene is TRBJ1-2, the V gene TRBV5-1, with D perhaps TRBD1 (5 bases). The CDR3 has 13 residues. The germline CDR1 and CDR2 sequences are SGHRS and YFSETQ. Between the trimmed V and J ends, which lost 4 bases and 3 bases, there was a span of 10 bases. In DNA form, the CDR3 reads TGCGCCAGCAGCACCCAGGGTGACTATGGCTACACCTTC. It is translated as CASSTQGDYGYTF.

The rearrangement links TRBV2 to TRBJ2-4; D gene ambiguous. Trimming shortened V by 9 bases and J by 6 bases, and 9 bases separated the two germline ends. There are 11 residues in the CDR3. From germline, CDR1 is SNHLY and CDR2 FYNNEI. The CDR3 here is CASSRSNIQYF. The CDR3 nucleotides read TGTGCCAGTTCGCGTTCAAACATTCAGTACTTC.

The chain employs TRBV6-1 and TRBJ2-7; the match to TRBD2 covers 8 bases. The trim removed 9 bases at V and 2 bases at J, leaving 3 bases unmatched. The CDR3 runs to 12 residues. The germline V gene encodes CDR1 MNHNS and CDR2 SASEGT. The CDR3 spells CASSSGAYEQYF. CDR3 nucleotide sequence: TGTGCCAGTAGTAGCGGGGCCTACGAGCAGTACTTC.

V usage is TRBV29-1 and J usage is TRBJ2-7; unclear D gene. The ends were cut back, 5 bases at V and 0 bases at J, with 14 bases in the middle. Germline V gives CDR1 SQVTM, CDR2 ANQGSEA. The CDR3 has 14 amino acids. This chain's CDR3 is CSVINVLLSYEQYF. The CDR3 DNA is TGCAGCGTTATTAACGTCCTACTCTCCTACGAGCAGTACTTC.

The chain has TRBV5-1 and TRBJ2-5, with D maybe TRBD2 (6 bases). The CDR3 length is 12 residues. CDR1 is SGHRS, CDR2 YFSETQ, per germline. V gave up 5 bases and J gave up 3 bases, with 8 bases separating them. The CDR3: CASRGGKETQYF. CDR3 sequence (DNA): TGCGCCAGCAGGGGGGGAAAAGAGACCCAGTACTTC.

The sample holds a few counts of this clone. CDR3: CASTPRSVLYGYTF. CDR3 DNA sequence: TGTGCCAGCACCCCACGTTCAGTTCTCTATGGCTACACCTTC. V and J are TRBV28 and TRBJ1-2; unclear D gene. The germline gives CDR1 MDHEN, CDR2 SYDVKM. V was clipped by 7 bases and J by 4 bases, with 16 bases between them. The CDR3 runs 14 residues.

The CDR3: CASSLDISGTGLNEQFF. In nucleotides, the CDR3 is TGTGCCAGCAGCTTAGATATATCGGGGACAGGGCTCAATGAGCAGTTCTTC. The gene calls are TRBV11-2 and TRBJ2-1; 9 bases are a match to TRBD1. The CDR3 has 17 amino acids. Germline CDR1 and CDR2: SGHAT and FQNNGV. The trim removed 0 bases at V and 6 bases at J, leaving 9 bases unmatched.

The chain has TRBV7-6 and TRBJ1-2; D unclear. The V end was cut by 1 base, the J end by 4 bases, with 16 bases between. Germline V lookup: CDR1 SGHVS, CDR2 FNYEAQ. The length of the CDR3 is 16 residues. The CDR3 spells CASSLVGGVPFYGYTF. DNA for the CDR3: TGTGCCAGCAGCTTAGTCGGTGGAGTTCCATTCTATGGCTACACCTTC.

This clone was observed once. The CDR3 DNA reads as TGTGCCAGCAGCTTTCCCGGGACTAGCGGGAGAGCGAGGGGGGATGAGCAGTTCTTC. This translates into CASSFPGTSGRARGDEQFF. The rearrangement joins TRBV5-6 to TRBJ2-1; 14 bases are a match to TRBD2. Per the germline V gene, CDR1 is SGHDT and CDR2 is YYEEEE. The CDR3 loop spans 19 amino acids. Trimming removed 2 bases from V and 8 bases from J; junction bases left unmatched: 15.

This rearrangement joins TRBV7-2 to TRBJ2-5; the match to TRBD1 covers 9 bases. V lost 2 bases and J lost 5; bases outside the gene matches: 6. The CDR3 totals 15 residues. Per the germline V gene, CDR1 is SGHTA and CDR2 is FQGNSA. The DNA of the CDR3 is TGTGCCAGCAGCTTACAGGGACAGGGTGTTGAGACCCAGTACTTC. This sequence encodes CASSLQGQGVETQYF.

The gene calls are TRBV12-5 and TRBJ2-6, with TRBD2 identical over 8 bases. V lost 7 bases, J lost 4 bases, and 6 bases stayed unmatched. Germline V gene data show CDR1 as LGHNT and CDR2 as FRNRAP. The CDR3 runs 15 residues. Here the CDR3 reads CASASGGTGANVLTF. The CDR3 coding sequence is TGTGCTAGTGCGTCGGGGGGGACCGGGGCCAACGTCCTGACTTTC.

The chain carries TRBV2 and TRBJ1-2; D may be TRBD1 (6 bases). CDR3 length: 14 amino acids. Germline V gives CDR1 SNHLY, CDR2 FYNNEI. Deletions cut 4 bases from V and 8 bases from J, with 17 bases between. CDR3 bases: TGTGCCAGCAGTGGTCTTCCAGGGGAGCGGGGCTACACCTTC. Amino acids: CASSGLPGERGYTF.

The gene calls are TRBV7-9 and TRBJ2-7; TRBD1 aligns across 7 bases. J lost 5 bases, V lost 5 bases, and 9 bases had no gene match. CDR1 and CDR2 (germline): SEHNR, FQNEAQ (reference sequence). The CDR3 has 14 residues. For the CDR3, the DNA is TGTGCCAGCAGCACAAGACAGGGAAGTGACGAGCAGTACTTC. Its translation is CASSTRQGSDEQYF.

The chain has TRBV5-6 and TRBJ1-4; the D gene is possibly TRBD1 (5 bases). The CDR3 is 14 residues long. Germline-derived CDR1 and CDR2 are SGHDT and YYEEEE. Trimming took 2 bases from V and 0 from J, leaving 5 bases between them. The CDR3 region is CASSFRATNEKLFF. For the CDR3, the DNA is TGTGCCAGCAGCTTCAGGGCAACTAATGAAAAACTGTTTTTT.

CDR3 DNA sequence: TGTGCCAGCAGAACCGAGGGGGCATCTGGCTACACCTTC. As protein: CASRTEGASGYTF. The J gene is TRBJ1-2, the V gene TRBV9; TRBD1 agrees at 7 bases. CDR1 and CDR2 (germline): SGDLS, YYNGEE. V was pared by 5 bases and J by 7 bases, with 8 bases of the junction left unmatched. CDR3 length: 13 residues.

The CDR3 coding sequence is TGTGCCAGCAGCGCGGACAGCATGAACACTGAAGCTTTCTTT. It encodes CASSADSMNTEAFF. The chain carries TRBV11-3 and TRBJ1-1; D may be TRBD1 (6 bases). Germline lookup yields CDR1 SGHNT and CDR2 YENEEA. The CDR3 consists of 14 residues. The V gene lost 5 bases and the J gene lost 0 bases, with 10 bases spanning the gap.

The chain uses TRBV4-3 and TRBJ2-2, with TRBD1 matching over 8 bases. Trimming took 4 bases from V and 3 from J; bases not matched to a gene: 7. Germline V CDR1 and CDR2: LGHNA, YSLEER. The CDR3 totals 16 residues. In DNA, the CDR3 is TGCGCCAGCAGCCCCCTTCCGACAGGGGACACCGGGGAGCTGTTTTTT. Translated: CASSPLPTGDTGELFF.